A single sample is the source of the 7 T cell receptor beta chains below, sequenced in a study of blood T cell repertoires in COVID-19. Profiling relied on immunoSEQ multiplex PCR, and the TCRdb table lists in-frame clones only, not all of them. The repertoire holds 110,000 to 150,000 clones, with roughly four fifths as singletons. The specimen sequenced was PBMCs or T cells enriched from blood (not recorded which). The receptor source for this set is a woman in her late teens or twenties who had been exposed to COVID-19.

This clone was recorded once. The CDR3 DNA is TGCGCCAGCAGCCAAGATTCATCCTGGGCGGGACTCAATGAGCAGTTCTTC. This translates into CASSQDSSWAGLNEQFF. The V call is TRBV4-1, the J call TRBJ2-1, with D perhaps TRBD2 (6 bases). The CDR3 extends over 17 amino acids. The V end lost 0 bases, the J end lost 6 bases, and 18 bases lay between the germline ends. Germline V gene data show CDR1 as MGHRA and CDR2 as YSYEKL.

This clone was picked up one time. The chain recombines TRBV5-1 with TRBJ2-7; 8 bases map to TRBD1. V lost 3 bases, J lost 6 bases, and 2 bases stayed unmatched. CDR1 and CDR2 from the germline V gene are SGHRS and YFSETQ. CDR3 length: 12 residues. The CDR3 protein is CASSSTGVEQYF. The CDR3 coding sequence is TGCGCCAGCAGCTCGACAGGGGTCGAGCAGTACTTC.

The chain recombines TRBV12-3 or TRBV12-4 with TRBJ1-2; D ambiguous. This CDR3 region has 13 residues. The V and J ends lost 1 base and 5 bases respectively, with 8 bases between them. For the CDR3, the DNA is TGTGCCAGCAGTTTAGGGGCAGAGTATGGCTACACCTTC. This encodes CASSLGAEYGYTF.

This chain uses TRBV19 with TRBJ1-5; D is perhaps TRBD1 (6 bases). This CDR3 spans 14 amino acids. CDR1 LNHDA and CDR2 SQIVND come from the germline V gene (reference sequence). V lost 7 bases to trimming and J lost 4 bases, with 14 bases between them. This CDR3 reads CASTDRFGNQPQHF. The CDR3 nucleotides read TGTGCCAGTACCGACAGGTTCGGGAATCAGCCCCAGCATTTT. Variable domain in full (rest from reference TRBV19 and TRBJ1-5): DGGITQSPKYLFRKEGQNVTLSCEQNLNHDAMYWYRQDPGQGLRLIYYSQIVNDFQKGDIAEGYSVSREKKESFPLTVTSAQKNPTAFYLCASTDRFGNQPQHFGDGTRLSIL.

The rearrangement uses TRBV5-4 and TRBJ2-2; 9 bases align to TRBD1. This CDR3 contains 16 residues. V gave up 4 bases and J gave up 4 bases; unmatched junction bases: 8. CDR1 and CDR2 (germline): SGHNT, YYREEE (reference sequence). The CDR3 coding sequence is TGTGCCAGCAGCAAGCTACAGGGGGCGCCCACCGGGGAGCTGTTTTTT. This translates into CASSKLQGAPTGELFF.

Remarks on this clone: Other DNA sequences in the sample encode the same CDR3. The genes are TRBV12-3 or TRBV12-4 and TRBJ2-5; D not certain. Trimming removed 6 bases from V and 0 bases from J, with 5 bases in between. CDR3 length: 12 amino acids. CDR3 nucleotide sequence: TGTGCCAGCAGCCAGTACCAAGAGACCCAGTACTTC. It codes for CASSQYQETQYF.

The rearrangement links TRBV27 to TRBJ1-1; D gene uncertain. The ends were cut back, 2 bases at V and 4 bases at J, with 8 bases in the middle. Germline lookup yields CDR1 MNHEY and CDR2 SMNVEV (reference sequence). CDR3 length equals 13 residues. CDR3 protein: CASSLTRSTEAFF. CDR3 nucleotide sequence: TGTGCCAGCAGTTTAACACGGAGCACTGAAGCTTTCTTT.